The 10 T cell receptor beta chains reported below all come from one sample, sequenced in a study of T cells in women clearing cervical HPV infection. Sequenced by immunoSEQ multiplex PCR; TCRdb stores in-frame clones only, minus some. Its listing shows 11,000 to 15,000 clones. The sequenced sample was blood buffy coat. Source of these receptors: a woman between 18 and 69 years old with a cervical HPV16 infection that either progressed to CIN3+ or cleared (not recorded which).

A remark on this clone: The sequence runs out 3 residues before the end of the CDR3; the remainder is reconstructed from the germline J gene. The rearrangement uses TRBV7-3 and TRBJ2-3; D uncertain. Per germline, CDR1 SGHTA and CDR2 FQGTGA. This CDR3 comprises 12 residues. V lost 2 bases and J lost 6, with 6 bases in between. The covered CDR3 bases are TGTGCCAGCAGCTTATCCGGGGATACG. It yields the protein CASSLSGDT. In full, the CDR3 is CASSLSGDTQYF.

To note about this clone: The read terminates 3 residues before the CDR3 end, so the remaining end is supplied by the germline J gene. The J gene is TRBJ1-4, the V gene TRBV28, with 7 bases identical to TRBD1. J was trimmed by 6 bases and V by 5 bases; bases with no gene match: 6. The CDR3 length is 14 residues. Germline CDR1 is MDHEN and CDR2 is SYDVKM. The CDR3 bases that were read are TGTGCCAGCAGTGACAGGGATTATCATGAAAAA. This sequence encodes CASSDRDYHEK. The full CDR3 is CASSDRDYHEKLFF.

With regard to this clone: The CDR3 is cut off 3 residues early in the read; its end comes from the germline J gene. The chain combines TRBV13 with TRBJ2-2; a weak D match, TRBD2 (6 bases). CDR1 and CDR2 from the germline V gene are PRHDT and FYEKMQ (reference sequence). The CDR3 contains 13 residues. The V and J ends lost 2 bases and 7 bases respectively, with 8 bases between them. CDR3 bases read: TGTGCCAGCAGCTTAACCGGGGGCGGGGAG. Its protein is CASSLTGGGE. The full CDR3 is CASSLTGGGELFF.

Regarding this clone: With the read ending 3 residues before the CDR3 end, the germline J gene is used to fill in that end. The rearrangement links TRBV5-1 to TRBJ2-2, with D possibly matching TRBD2 (6 bases). This CDR3 spans 14 amino acids. Germline V gene sequence: CDR1 SGHRS, CDR2 YFSETQ. V gave up 7 bases and J gave up 5 bases, with 15 bases separating them. This CDR3 is CASEAGGRTGELFF. Incomplete CDR3 DNA: TGCGCCAGCGAGGCCGGGGGTCGGACCGGGGAG.

Points on this clone: Read coverage stops 3 residues before the CDR3 terminus; the germline J gene supplies the remainder. V and J are TRBV6-1 and TRBJ1-5; D is ambiguous. Trimming shortened V by 1 base and J by 9 bases, and 10 bases separated the two germline ends. CDR1 and CDR2 from the germline V gene are MNHNS and SASEGT. The CDR3 extends over 13 amino acids. CDR3: CASSEGGYRPQHF. The DNA read from the CDR3 is TGTGCCAGCAGTGAAGGAGGGTATCGGCCC.

Of note for this clone: The CDR3 end lies 3 residues beyond the end of the read and is filled in from the germline J gene. V gene TRBV11-3 combines with J gene TRBJ2-7; 10 bases map to TRBD2. The CDR3 runs to 15 residues. Germline lookup yields CDR1 SGHNT and CDR2 YENEEA. V gave up 5 bases and J gave up 1 base; unmatched junction bases: 5. The CDR3 bases that were read are TGTGCCAGCAGCCCGAGCGGGGGGGTATCCTACGAG. Its translation: CASSPSGGVSYE. The whole CDR3 sequence is CASSPSGGVSYEQYF.

As regards this clone: The read halts 3 residues ahead of the CDR3 end, with the missing end drawn from the germline J gene. V is TRBV11-2 and J is TRBJ2-7, with D possibly being TRBD2 (6 bases). The germline gives CDR1 SGHAT, CDR2 FQNNGV. The CDR3 totals 14 residues. V dropped 3 bases and J dropped 2 bases, with 11 bases sitting between them. The CDR3 is CASSFSRGAYEQYF. The DNA read from the CDR3 is TGTGCCAGCAGCTTTAGCCGCGGGGCCTACGAG.

On this clone itself: The CDR3 goes on 3 residues after the read ends, and that part is filled in from the germline J gene. V usage is TRBV4-2 and J usage is TRBJ1-1; 7 bases are a match to TRBD1. The junction had 9 bases not matched to a gene; V was cut back by 0 bases and J by 2 bases. The CDR3 extends over 17 amino acids. Germline V gene data show CDR1 as LGHNA and CDR2 as YNFKEQ. CDR3 DNA, as far as it was read: TGTGCCAGCAGCCAAGATGGTGGAGGGGGCTATAACACTGAA. Its translation is CASSQDGGGGYNTE. The full CDR3 is CASSQDGGGGYNTEAFF.

Regarding this clone: The read terminates 3 residues ahead of where the CDR3 ends, so the germline J gene completes it. V gene TRBV6-2 or TRBV6-3 combines with J gene TRBJ2-3; 7 bases map to TRBD1. The CDR3 extends over 14 amino acids. Germline loops: CDR1 MNHEY, CDR2 SVGEGT. This chain's CDR3 is CASSVQGRLQTQYF. The DNA read from the CDR3 is TGTGCCAGCAGCGTACAGGGGAGACTTCAGACG.

Turning to this clone: The CDR3 goes on 3 residues after the read ends, and that part is filled in from the germline J gene. The chain carries TRBV5-4 and TRBJ1-3, with TRBD1 matching 8 bases. Per the germline V gene, CDR1 is SGHNT and CDR2 is YYREEE (reference sequence). The CDR3 covers 15 residues. The J segment lost 7 bases and the V segment lost 0 bases, leaving 6 bases of the junction unmatched. The CDR3 reads CASSLDQGARNTIYF. CDR3 DNA, as far as it was read: TGTGCCAGCAGCTTGGACCAGGGGGCCCGGAACACC.